This T cell receptor (beta chain) is from a study of identical twins. A universal primer binding site was introduced by template switching. The final cDNA contained unique molecular identifiers. A single record per CDR3 protein comes from TCRdb applying MiXCR to the 5' RACE reads. The sample records 1,800,000 or so distinct CDR3 sequences, around 33% being singletons. This clonotype occurred many times. Its target is unknown. Germline V gives CDR1 SGHTA, CDR2 FQGNSA. Trimming took 0 bases from V and 5 from J, leaving 5 bases between them. This CDR3 spans 12 amino acids. Whole-study results and caveats: Out-of-frame alpha sequences common to twins exhibited a surplus of low generation probability. Fewer insertions were carried by abundant cord blood beta clonotypes, but none was seen in memory repertoires. Zero-insertion analyses were open to partial confounding by invariant MAIT and iNKT cells.

The sequenced material came from cord blood. The chain couples TRBV7-2 to TRBJ2-7; D call uncertain. This clonotype was obtained from a newborn girl in good health. The CDR3 DNA follows: TGTGCCAGCAGCTTAGCTCCCCACGAGCAGTACTTC. Translated, it gives CASSLAPHEQYF.